This T cell receptor beta chain was sequenced in a study of identical twins. In this sample, this clonotype turned up many times. Its antigen is as yet unknown. Germline V gene sequence: CDR1 DFQATT, CDR2 SNEGSKA (reference sequence). The CDR3 length is 13 residues. The V end was cut by 0 bases, the J end by 8 bases, with 11 bases between. Points from the study as a whole: Modelling approaches yielded underestimates of out-of-frame TCR alpha sharing between monozygotic twins. Fewer insertions were carried by abundant cord blood beta clonotypes, but none was seen in memory repertoires.

The donor group consisted entirely of healthy Caucasians. TCRdb independently ran MiXCR on the 5' RACE reads; one entry per CDR3 protein. The sample carries approximately 680,000 distinct CDR3 sequences, roughly 7.2% recorded once. The sample also formed part of further work on yellow fever vaccine responses in identical twins.

The origin of this receptor is a woman aged 18 to 35 in good health. The material sequenced was PBMCs. The chain has TRBV20-1 and TRBJ2-1, with D tentatively TRBD2 (7 bases). The DNA of the CDR3 is TGCAGTGCTAGAGAGACGGGGGGCCATGAGCAGTTCTTC. Protein: CSARETGGHEQFF.